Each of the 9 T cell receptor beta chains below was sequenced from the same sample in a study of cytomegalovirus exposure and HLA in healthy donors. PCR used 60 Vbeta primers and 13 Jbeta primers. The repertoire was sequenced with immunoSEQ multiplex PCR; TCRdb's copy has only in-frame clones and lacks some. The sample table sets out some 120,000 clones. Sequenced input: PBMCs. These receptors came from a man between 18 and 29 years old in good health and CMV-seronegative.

The DNA for the CDR3 is TGCAGCGCCTGGACTAGCGGGAGGTCAGATACGCAGTATTTT. This codes for CSAWTSGRSDTQYF. The chain is built from TRBV29-1 and TRBJ2-3; 14 nucleotides line up with TRBD2. Germline V gene data show CDR1 as SQVTM and CDR2 as ANQGSEA. J gave up 4 bases and V 7 bases, and 4 bases lay outside the gene matches. The CDR3 loop spans 14 amino acids.

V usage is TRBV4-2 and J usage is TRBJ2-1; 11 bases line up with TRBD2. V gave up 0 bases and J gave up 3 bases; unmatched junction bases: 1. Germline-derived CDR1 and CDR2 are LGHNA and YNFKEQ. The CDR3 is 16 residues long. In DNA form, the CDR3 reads TGTGCCAGCAGCCAAGATGGACTAGCGGGCTACAATGAGCAGTTCTTC. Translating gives CASSQDGLAGYNEQFF.

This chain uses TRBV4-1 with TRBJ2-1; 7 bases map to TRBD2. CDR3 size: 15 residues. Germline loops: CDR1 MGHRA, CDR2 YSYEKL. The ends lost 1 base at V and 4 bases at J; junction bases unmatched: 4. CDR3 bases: TGCGCCAGCAGCCAAGGGATTAGCGGGTACAATGAGCAGTTCTTC. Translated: CASSQGISGYNEQFF.

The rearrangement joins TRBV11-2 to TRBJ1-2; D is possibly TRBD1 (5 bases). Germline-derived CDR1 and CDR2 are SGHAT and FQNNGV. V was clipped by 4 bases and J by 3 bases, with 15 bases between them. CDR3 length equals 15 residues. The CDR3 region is CASSSAFRVDYGYTF. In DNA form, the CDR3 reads TGTGCCAGCAGCTCCGCTTTCAGGGTGGACTATGGCTACACCTTC.

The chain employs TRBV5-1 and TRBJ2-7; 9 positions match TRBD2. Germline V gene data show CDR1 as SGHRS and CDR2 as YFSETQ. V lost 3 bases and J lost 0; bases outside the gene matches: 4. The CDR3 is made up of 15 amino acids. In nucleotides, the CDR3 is TGCGCCAGCAGCTGGCCTAGCGGGGCCTCCTACGAGCAGTACTTC. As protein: CASSWPSGASYEQYF.

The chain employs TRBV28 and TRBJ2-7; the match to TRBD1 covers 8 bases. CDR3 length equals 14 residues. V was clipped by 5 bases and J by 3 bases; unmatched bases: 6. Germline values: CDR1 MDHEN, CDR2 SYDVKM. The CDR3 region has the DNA TGTGCCAGCAGTCCCGGACAGGGAGGCTACGAGCAGTACTTC. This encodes CASSPGQGGYEQYF.

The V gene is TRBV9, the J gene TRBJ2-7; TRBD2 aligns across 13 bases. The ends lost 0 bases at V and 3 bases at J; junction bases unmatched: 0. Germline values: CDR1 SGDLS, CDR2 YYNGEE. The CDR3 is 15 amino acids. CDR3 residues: CASSVGTSGSYEQYF. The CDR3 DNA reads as TGTGCCAGCAGCGTAGGGACTAGCGGGAGCTACGAGCAGTACTTC.

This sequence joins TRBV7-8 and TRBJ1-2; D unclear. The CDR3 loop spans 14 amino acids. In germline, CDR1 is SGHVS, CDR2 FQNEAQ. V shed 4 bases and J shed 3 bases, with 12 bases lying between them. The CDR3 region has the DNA TGTGCCAGCAGCTCCTCACTATCATACTATGGCTACACCTTC. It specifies CASSSSLSYYGYTF.

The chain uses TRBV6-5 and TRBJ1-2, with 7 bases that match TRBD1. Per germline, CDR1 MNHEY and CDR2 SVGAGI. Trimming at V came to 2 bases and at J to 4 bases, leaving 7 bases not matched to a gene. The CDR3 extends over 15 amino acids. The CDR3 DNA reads TGTGCCAGCAGTTACCACCGGGACAGCTCCTATGGCTACACCTTC. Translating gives CASSYHRDSSYGYTF.